This T cell receptor beta chain was observed in a study of shared clonotypes between healthy human individuals (dated by TCRdb to 2020 to 2022). At the level of the whole study: A couple of women and a few men aged 18 to 49 years were included in the cohort. Different laboratories and diverse techniques were used to prepare libraries and sequence TCR repertoires, to increase sequencing depth and limit assay-specific biases. For each donor, CD4 naive and CD4 memory were each given three plates, CD8 naive was given two plates, and CD8 memory was given one plate. Each donor's leukapheresis produced roughly between about 0.85 and 10 billion PBMCs. Blood TCR repertoires of several healthy adults were deeply sequenced to estimate repertoire size and the extent of clonotype sharing between individuals. The paper's findings and limits, for the study overall: Compared with non-shared clonotypes, clonotypes shared by all four sorted-subset donors had higher generation probabilities. Sampling was restricted to blood, and TCR repertoires in tissues likely differ from the TCR repertoires found in blood. The genetic and exposure-history diversity represented was limited by the small number of donors. Across a few donors, about 5% of naive CD4, roughly 3.5% of naive CD8, under 2.5% of memory CD4, and 0.4% of memory CD8 clonotypes were shared. Rarefaction of sorted-subset datasets indicated incomplete sequencing despite the large sequencing depth. Pairwise subsampling led to the expectation that sequencing depth would affect the degree of clonotype sharing among donors. Naive subsets generally had larger estimated clonotype richness than memory subsets.

Notes on this clone: There is no known antigen for this receptor. Per-base qualities were not stored, and no clone one base away is much larger.

Via the germline V gene, CDR1 is SQVTM and CDR2 ANQGSEA. V was cut back by 6 bases and J by 2 bases, leaving a gap of 13 bases between them. The CDR3 numbers 13 residues from cysteine through phenylalanine. Only the CDR3 DNA stays, 39 bases, in frame from base 1. Healthy HIV-negative adults with no recently reported acute infections or vaccinations were included as donors. Only Caucasian adults living in Nashville, Tennessee, USA were represented among the donors. CD4+ T cells were enriched by magnetic negative selection; naive cells were then positively selected on CD45RA, and the negative fraction formed the memory subset. After blood collection by leukapheresis, PBMCs were isolated using Ficoll-Histopaque density gradient centrifugation and then cryopreserved in the vapor phase of liquid nitrogen. Analytical flow cytometry was used to check the purity and quantity of every magnetically sorted T cell population. Genomic DNA was isolated from every sorted fraction and measured by UV absorbance on a Nanodrop 2000c.

Using the deep immunoSEQ assay, TCR CDR3 regions were amplified from genomic DNA by multiplex PCR. Extracted genomic DNA from each cell subset was spread evenly across all wells of several immunoSEQ 96-well plates, with each plate serving as a replicate. For sorted subsets, each replicate PCR was loaded with approximately 200 ng genomic DNA, equivalent to 30,000 or so T cell genomes. Purified libraries were quantified with a Qubit 3.0 fluorometer, sized on a Bioanalyzer 2100, and re-quantified with the KAPA Library Quantification kit. Every immunoSEQ 96-well plate was sequenced on a separate single-read 150-cycle Illumina NextSeq 550 flow cell. As for the authors' bioinformatics: Because only junctional sequences without quality scores were contained in the immunoSEQ output, filtering matching that applied to full-length reads could not be performed. Sequences were annotated with PyIR, a Python wrapper for IgBLAST v1.9, and V/J genes and CDR3 were assigned using IMGT germline references. Reads with weak V/J assignments (E-value above 1e-6), missing CDR3, stop codons, out-of-frame junctions, or ambiguous translated residues were removed. V3J clonotypes were defined as sequences sharing an identical inferred V gene, J gene, and CDR3 amino acid sequence. Percentage overlap between repertoires was computed as shared unique clonotypes divided by the size of the smaller repertoire. RTK rarefaction, the Chao1 estimator, and Recon v2.1 estimates of unobserved clonotypes were used to assess repertoire richness. Generation probabilities were computed with OLGA for all TCRbeta clonotypes obtained by the gDNA method from several donors. TCRdb obtained this table from immuneACCESS and retained in-frame rearrangements with V and J assigned. These tables miss some clones; where compared with another copy, unresolved V genes account for less than half of the shortfall, and the remainder is unexplained. The V and J calls and the clone size are those of that table, but D and trimming were determined from the DNA. This sample has some 1.1 million clones in its table, and 70% to 80% of those were observed once. The top ten clonotypes cover roughly 0.83% of the sample.

The sequence is built from TRBV29-1 and TRBJ1-1; matching of 6 bases hints at TRBD1 as the D gene. Sequencing used memory CD4+ T cells from PBMCs. Reading the label with the study, this specimen's cell subset or site is: CD45RA-negative fraction. The source is a man between 18 and 35 years old in good health. Some clones in this sample may be carry-over from other donors' samples. The DNA is as follows: TGCAGCGTCACCAGGACAGCTAACACTGAAGCTTTCTTT. It translates as CSVTRTANTEAFF.